These 11 T cell receptor beta chains share one sample of origin, sequenced in a study of control samples from healthy donors and cancer patients. Clones were sequenced by immunoSEQ multiplex PCR, and TCRdb holds only the in-frame ones, with some missing. Here the sample spans 5,600 or so clones, roughly 86% being singletons. The sample comprised formalin-fixed, paraffin-embedded tissue. The receptors stem from a female donor with lung cancer.

This clone was found a few times. This chain links TRBV7-2 with TRBJ2-7; 7 nucleotides match TRBD1. Germline-derived CDR1 and CDR2 are SGHTA and FQGNSA. V trimming: 5 bases; J trimming: 1 base; junction bases outside the gene matches: 5. The CDR3 extends over 14 amino acids. The CDR3 loop is CASSPARGSYEQYF. CDR3 nucleotide sequence: TGTGCCAGCAGCCCAGCCAGGGGGTCCTACGAGCAGTACTTC.

V gene TRBV28 combines with J gene TRBJ1-3; D is uncertain. V was trimmed by 2 bases and J by 0 bases, leaving 5 bases between them. The CDR3 loop spans 14 amino acids. Germline CDR1 MDHEN, CDR2 SYDVKM. The CDR3 loop is CASSLDGSGNTIYF. CDR3 coding DNA: TGTGCCAGCAGTTTAGACGGCTCTGGAAACACCATATATTTT.

This clone has only a few counts. The rearrangement links TRBV19 to TRBJ2-2, with D perhaps matching TRBD2 (5 bases). Germline V CDR1 and CDR2: LNHDA, SQIVND (reference sequence). Trimming removed 6 bases at V and 7 bases at J, with 9 bases between. There are 12 residues in the CDR3. The CDR3 nucleotides read TGTGCCAGTAGCGCCGGGGTCGGGGAGCTGTTTTTT. It codes for CASSAGVGELFF.

The rearrangement joins TRBV6-2 or TRBV6-3 to TRBJ1-1; TRBD1 is a possible D gene (5 bases). Germline V CDR1 and CDR2: MNHEY, SVGEGT. The CDR3 spans 13 residues. The V end lost 3 bases, the J end lost 4 bases, and 9 bases lay between the germline ends. In nucleotides, the CDR3 is TGTGCCAGCAGTTATCAGGGCCTCACTGAAGCTTTCTTT. This sequence encodes CASSYQGLTEAFF.

The rearrangement uses TRBV6-2 or TRBV6-3 and TRBJ2-1, with TRBD1 matching 8 bases. The CDR3 is 15 residues long. After removal of 5 bases from V and 2 bases from J, the junction contained 5 bases not matched to a gene. Germline V gives CDR1 MNHEY, CDR2 SVGEGT. The CDR3, as DNA: TGTGCCAGCAGTGACCAGGGGGCTCCCTACAATGAGCAGTTCTTC. This sequence encodes CASSDQGAPYNEQFF.

The genes are TRBV7-2 and TRBJ2-4; D not resolved. CDR1 is SGHTA and CDR2 is FQGNSA in the germline V gene. V lost 5 bases, J lost 0 bases, and 5 bases lay in between. The CDR3 is 13 residues long. CDR3 coding DNA: TGTGCCAGCAGCGCGATAGCCAAAAACATTCAGTACTTC. It codes for CASSAIAKNIQYF.

This chain links TRBV12-3 or TRBV12-4 with TRBJ1-1, with D possibly being TRBD1 (6 bases). The CDR3 totals 13 residues. V dropped 3 bases and J dropped 2 bases, with 7 bases sitting between them. The CDR3 DNA reads TGTGCCAGCAGTTTGGGGGGCAACACTGAAGCTTTCTTT. Encoded protein: CASSLGGNTEAFF.

This clone has only a few counts. This chain joins TRBV27 and TRBJ2-3; D is perhaps TRBD1 or TRBD2 (5 bases each). CDR1 and CDR2 (germline): MNHEY, SMNVEV (reference sequence). The CDR3 runs to 12 residues. The V gene lost 6 bases and the J gene lost 10 bases, with 14 bases spanning the gap. The CDR3 bases are TGTGCCAGCAGACTAAACCAGGGACCGCAGTATTTT. As protein: CASRLNQGPQYF.

V is TRBV28 and J is TRBJ1-4, with TRBD1 matching over 9 bases. Germline-derived CDR1 and CDR2 are MDHEN and SYDVKM. The CDR3 runs to 15 residues. With V trimmed by 5 bases and J by 5 bases, 6 bases remained unmatched. The CDR3 nucleotides read TGTGCCAGCAGTACTCGACAGGGGGGAAATGAAAAACTGTTTTTT. Protein product: CASSTRQGGNEKLFF.

The chain couples TRBV4-2 to TRBJ1-4; no firm D call. Between the trimmed V and J ends, which lost 0 bases and 7 bases, there was a span of 12 bases. The CDR3 has 15 residues. Per germline, CDR1 LGHNA and CDR2 YNFKEQ. This CDR3 reads CASSQESRVGEKLFF. The CDR3 DNA reads TGTGCCAGCAGCCAAGAGTCGAGGGTGGGTGAAAAACTGTTTTTT.

The chain couples TRBV28 to TRBJ1-1; D is uncertain. V lost 5 bases to trimming and J lost 0 bases, with 22 bases between them. This CDR3 has 18 amino acids. CDR1 and CDR2 from the germline V gene are MDHEN and SYDVKM. CDR3 nucleotides: TGTGCCAGCAGTATTGTCCGAGAACCTCGGTATTTGAACACTGAAGCTTTCTTT. Translating it yields CASSIVREPRYLNTEAFF.